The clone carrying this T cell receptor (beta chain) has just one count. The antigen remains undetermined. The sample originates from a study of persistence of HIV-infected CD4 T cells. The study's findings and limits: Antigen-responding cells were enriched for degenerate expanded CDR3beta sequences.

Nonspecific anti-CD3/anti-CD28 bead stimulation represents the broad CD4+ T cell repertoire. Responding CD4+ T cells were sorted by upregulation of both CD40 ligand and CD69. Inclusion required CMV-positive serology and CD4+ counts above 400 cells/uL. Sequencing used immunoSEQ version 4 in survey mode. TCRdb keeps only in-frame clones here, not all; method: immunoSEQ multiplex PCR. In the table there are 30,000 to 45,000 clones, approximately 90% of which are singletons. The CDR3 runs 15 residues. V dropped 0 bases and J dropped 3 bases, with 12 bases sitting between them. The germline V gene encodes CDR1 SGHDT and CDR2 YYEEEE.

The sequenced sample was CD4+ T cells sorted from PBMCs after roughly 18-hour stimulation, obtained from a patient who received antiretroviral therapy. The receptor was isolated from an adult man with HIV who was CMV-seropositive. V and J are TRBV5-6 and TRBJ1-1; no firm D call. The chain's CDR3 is CASSLGISSDTEAFF. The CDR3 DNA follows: TGTGCCAGCAGCTTGGGAATTTCGAGTGACACTGAAGCTTTCTTT.